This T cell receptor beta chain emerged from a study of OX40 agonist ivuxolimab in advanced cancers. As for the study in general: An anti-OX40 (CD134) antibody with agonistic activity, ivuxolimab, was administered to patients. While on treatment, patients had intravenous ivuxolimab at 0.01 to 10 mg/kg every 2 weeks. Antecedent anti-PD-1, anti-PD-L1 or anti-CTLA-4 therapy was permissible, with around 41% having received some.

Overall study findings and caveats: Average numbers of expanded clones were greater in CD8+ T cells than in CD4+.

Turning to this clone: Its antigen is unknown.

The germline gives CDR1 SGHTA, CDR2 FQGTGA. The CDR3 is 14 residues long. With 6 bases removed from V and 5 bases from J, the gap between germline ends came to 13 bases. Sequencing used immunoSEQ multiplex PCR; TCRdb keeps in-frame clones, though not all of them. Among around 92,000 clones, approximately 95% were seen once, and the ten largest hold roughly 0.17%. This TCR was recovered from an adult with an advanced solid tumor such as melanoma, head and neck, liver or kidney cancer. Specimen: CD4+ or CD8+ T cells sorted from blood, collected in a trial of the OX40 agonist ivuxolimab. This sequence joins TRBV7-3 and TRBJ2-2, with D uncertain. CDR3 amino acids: CASSLDPRTGELFF. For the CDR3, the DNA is TGTGCCAGCAGTCTGGACCCAAGGACCGGGGAGCTGTTTTTT.